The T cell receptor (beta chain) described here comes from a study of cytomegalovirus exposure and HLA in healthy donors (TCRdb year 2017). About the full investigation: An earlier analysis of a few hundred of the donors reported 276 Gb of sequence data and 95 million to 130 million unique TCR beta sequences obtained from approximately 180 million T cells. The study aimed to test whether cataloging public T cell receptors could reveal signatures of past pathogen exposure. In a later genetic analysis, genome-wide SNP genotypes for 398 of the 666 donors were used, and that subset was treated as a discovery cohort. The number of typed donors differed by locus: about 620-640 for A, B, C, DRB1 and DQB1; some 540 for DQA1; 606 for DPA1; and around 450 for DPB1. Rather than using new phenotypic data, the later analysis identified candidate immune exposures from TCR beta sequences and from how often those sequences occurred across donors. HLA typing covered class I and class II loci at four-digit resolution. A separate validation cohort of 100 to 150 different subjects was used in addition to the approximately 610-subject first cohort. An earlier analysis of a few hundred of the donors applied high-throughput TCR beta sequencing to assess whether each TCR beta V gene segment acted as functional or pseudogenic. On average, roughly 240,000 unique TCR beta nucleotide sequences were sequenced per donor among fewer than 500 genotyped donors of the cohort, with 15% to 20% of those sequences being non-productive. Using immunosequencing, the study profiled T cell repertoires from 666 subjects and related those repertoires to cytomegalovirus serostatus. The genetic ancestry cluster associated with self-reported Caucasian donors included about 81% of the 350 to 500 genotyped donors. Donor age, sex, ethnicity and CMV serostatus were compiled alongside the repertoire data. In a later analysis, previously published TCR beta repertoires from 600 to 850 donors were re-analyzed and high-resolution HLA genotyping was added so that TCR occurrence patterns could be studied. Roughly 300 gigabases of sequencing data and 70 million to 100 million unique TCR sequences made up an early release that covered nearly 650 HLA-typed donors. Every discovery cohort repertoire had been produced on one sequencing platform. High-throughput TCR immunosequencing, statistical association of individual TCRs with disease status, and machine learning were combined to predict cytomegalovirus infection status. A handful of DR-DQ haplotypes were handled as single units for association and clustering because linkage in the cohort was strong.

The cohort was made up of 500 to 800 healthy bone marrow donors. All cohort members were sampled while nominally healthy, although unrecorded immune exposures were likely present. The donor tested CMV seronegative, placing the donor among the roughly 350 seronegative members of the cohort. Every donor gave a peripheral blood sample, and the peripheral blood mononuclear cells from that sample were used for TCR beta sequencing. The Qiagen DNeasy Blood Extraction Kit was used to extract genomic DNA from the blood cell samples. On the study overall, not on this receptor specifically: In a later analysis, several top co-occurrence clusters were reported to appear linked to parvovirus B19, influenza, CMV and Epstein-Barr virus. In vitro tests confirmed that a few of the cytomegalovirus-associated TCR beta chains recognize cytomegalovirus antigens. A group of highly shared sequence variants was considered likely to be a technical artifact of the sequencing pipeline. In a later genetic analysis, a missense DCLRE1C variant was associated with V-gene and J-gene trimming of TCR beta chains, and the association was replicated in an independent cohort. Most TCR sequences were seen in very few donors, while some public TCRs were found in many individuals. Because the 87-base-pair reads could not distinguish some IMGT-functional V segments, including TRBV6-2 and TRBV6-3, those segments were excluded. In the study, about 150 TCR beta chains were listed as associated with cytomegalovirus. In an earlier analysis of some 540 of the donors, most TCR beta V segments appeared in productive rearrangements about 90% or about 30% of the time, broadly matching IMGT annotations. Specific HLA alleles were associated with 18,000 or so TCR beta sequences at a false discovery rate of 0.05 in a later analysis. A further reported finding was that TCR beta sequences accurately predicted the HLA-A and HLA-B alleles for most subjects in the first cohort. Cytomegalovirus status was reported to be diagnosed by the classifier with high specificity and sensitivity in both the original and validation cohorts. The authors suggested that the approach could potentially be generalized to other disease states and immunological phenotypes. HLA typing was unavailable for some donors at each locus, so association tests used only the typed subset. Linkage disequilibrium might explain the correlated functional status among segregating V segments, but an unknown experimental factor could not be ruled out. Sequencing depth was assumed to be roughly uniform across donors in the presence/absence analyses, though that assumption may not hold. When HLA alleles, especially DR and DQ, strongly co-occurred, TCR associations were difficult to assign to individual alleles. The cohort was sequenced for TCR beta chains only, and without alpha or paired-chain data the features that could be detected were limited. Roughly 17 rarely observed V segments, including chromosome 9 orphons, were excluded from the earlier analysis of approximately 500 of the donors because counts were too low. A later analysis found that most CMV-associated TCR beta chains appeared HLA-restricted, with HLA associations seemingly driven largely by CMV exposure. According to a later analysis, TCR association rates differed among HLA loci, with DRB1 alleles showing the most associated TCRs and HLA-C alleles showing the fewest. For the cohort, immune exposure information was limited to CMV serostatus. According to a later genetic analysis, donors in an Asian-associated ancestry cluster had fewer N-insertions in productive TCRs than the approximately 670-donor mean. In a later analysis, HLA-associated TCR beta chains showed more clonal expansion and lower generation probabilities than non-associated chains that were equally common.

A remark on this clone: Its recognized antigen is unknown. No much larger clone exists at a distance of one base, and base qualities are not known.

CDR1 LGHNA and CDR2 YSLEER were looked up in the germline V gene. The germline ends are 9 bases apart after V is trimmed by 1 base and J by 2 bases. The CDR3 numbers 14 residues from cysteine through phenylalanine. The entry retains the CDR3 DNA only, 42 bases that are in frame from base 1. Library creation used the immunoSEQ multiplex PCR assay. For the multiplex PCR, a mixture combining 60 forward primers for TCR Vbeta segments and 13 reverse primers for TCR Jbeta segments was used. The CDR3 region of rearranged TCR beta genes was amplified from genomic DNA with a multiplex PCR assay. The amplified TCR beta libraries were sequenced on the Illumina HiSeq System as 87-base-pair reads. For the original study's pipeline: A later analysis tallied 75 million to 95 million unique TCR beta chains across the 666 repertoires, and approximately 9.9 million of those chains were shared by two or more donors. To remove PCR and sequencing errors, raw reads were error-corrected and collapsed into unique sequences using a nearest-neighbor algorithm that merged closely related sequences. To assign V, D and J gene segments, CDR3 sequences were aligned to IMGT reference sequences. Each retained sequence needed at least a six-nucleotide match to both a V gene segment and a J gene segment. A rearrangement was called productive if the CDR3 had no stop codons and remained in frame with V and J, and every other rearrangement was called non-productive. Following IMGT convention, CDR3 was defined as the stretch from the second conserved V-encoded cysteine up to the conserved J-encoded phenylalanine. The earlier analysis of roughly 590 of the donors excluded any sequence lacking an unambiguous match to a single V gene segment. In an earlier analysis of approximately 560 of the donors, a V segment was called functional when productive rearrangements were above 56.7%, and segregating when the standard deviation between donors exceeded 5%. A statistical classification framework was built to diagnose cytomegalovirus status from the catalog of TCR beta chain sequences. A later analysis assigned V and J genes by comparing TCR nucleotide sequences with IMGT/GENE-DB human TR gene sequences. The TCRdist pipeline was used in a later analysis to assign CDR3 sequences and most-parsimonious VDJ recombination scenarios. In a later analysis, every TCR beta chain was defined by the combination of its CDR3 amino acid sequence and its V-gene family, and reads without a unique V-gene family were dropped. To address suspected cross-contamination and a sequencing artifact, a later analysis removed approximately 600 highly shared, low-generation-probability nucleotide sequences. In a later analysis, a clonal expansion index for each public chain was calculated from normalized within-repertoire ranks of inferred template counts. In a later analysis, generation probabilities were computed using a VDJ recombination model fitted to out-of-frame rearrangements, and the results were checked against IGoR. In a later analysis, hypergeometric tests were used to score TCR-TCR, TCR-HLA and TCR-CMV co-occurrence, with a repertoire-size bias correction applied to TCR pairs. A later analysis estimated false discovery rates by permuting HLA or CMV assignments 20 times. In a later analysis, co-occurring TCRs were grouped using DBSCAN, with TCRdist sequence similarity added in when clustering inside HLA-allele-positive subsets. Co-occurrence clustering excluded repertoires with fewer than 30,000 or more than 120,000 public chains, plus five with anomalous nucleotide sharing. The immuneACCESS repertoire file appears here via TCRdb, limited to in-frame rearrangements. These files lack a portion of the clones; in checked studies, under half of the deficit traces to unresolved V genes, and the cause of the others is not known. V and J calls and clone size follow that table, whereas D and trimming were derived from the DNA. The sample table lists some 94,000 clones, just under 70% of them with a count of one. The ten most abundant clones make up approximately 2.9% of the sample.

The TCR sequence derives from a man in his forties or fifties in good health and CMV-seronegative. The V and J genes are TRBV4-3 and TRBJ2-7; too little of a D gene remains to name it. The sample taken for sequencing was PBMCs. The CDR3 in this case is CASSQAAGTYEQYF. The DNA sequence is TGCGCCAGCAGCCAAGCGGCAGGCACCTACGAGCAGTACTTC.